The clone carrying this T cell receptor (beta chain) showed up just a few times. Its antigen is undetermined. At least 5 micrograms of total RNA were extracted per sample. These data originate in a study of blood T cells in healthy people across ages. Study at large: About one barcoded beta molecule per two T cells was captured by template switching. Study results and caveats: Age showed a roughly linear inverse relationship with TCR beta diversity per million T cells.

V was shortened by 10 bases and J by 7 bases, with 16 bases between the two germline ends. CDR3 size: 13 residues. Then a second PCR, running roughly 7 to 12 cycles, was carried out with a sample-barcoded 5' primer and a J-beta primer mix. Each cDNA was tagged by a template-switch adaptor containing 12 random nucleotides. Via MiXCR, TCRdb re-called the 5' RACE reads, giving one row per CDR3 protein. The sample consists of 600,000 to 800,000 distinct CDR3 sequences, around a fifth of them appearing once. Sequenced input: blood. The chain employs TRBV12-3 or TRBV12-4 and TRBJ1-4; tentatively, D is TRBD1 (5 bases). This sequence originates from a man in his 70s in good health. Written as DNA, the CDR3 is TGTGCCATCATGACAGCGGCGGGTGAAAAACTGTTTTTT. It translates to CAIMTAAGEKLFF.